A selection of T cell receptor beta chains follows, all from one sample in a study of cytomegalovirus exposure and HLA in healthy donors. The data were produced by immunoSEQ multiplex PCR, yet TCRdb's version contains in-frame clones alone and is incomplete. The sample has around 350,000 clones, roughly 88% seen once; the top ten hold 0.83%. Input material: PBMCs. Receptor source: a woman aged 18 to 35 in good health and CMV-seronegative. Each CDR3 is given with its conserved first and last residue.

J: TRBJ2-6
V: TRBV7-8
CDR3: CASSSNRAGANVLTF

J: TRBJ2-7
V: TRBV7-8
CDR3: CASSSGQGSSYEQYF

J: TRBJ2-7
V: TRBV27
CDR3: CASSLSAGTSVYEQYF

J: TRBJ1-1
V: TRBV28
CDR3: CASKRTPLNTEAFF

J: TRBJ2-5
V: TRBV5-1
CDR3: CASSFLMTGQETQYF

J: TRBJ1-1
V: TRBV19
CDR3: CASRDRLNTEAFF

J: TRBJ1-2
V: TRBV28
CDR3: CASSLFPGGGYTF

J: TRBJ2-5
V: TRBV5-1
CDR3: CASSQSAGLQETQYF

J: TRBJ2-7
V: TRBV5-1
CDR3: CASSLRVGTYEQYF

J: TRBJ2-1
V: TRBV6-1
CDR3: CASSAGSYNEQFF

J: TRBJ1-1
V: TRBV7-2
CDR3: CASSFHRGANDFF

J: TRBJ2-7
V: TRBV29-1
CDR3: CSVELSFPWYEQYF

J: TRBJ2-1
V: TRBV30
CDR3: CAWSVSVLNEQFF

J: TRBJ1-6
V: TRBV27
CDR3: CASSHPGGPLHF

J: TRBJ2-1
V: TRBV11-2
CDR3: CASSSYLLKGAGYNEQFF

J: TRBJ1-4
V: TRBV6-5
CDR3: CATRRQGSAEKLFF

J: TRBJ1-1
V: TRBV6-5
CDR3: CASSFRGNTEAFF

J: TRBJ1-6
V: TRBV30
CDR3: CAWDRRFEAGVYNSPLHF

J: TRBJ2-7
V: TRBV27
CDR3: CASSSQLPGQISYEQYF

J: TRBJ1-4
V: TRBV10-3
CDR3: CATSPGGNEKLFF

J: TRBJ1-2
V: TRBV6-5
CDR3: CAARLGIYGYTF

J: TRBJ2-7
V: TRBV28
CDR3: CASSQLGTGGPYEQYF

J: TRBJ2-7
V: TRBV28
CDR3: CASSQAGGRYEQYF

J: TRBJ2-7
V: TRBV5-4
CDR3: CASSLDTGVQYF

J: TRBJ2-7
V: TRBV27
CDR3: CASSPDSVAYEQYF

J: TRBJ2-5
V: TRBV5-1
CDR3: CASSLVGGETQYF